This entry lists 12 T cell receptor beta chains sequenced from one sample in a study of cytomegalovirus exposure and HLA in healthy donors. PCR was performed using 60 Vbeta and 13 Jbeta primers. Method: immunoSEQ multiplex PCR; TCRdb's copy keeps in-frame clones and lacks some. The sample includes 130,000 to 150,000 clones, 78% of them seen just once. The sample consisted of PBMCs. The receptor set was obtained from a middle-aged man in good health and CMV-seropositive.

The V call is TRBV7-8, the J call TRBJ2-3; 8 positions match TRBD2. The V segment lost 1 base and the J segment 2 bases; nucleotides outside the gene matches: 8. The CDR3 has 17 amino acids. CDR1 SGHVS and CDR2 FQNEAQ come from the germline V gene. Here the CDR3 DNA reads TGTGCCAGCAGCTTAGTACTGCGGGAGGTAGACACAGATACGCAGTATTTT. Translation gives CASSLVLREVDTDTQYF.

This chain joins TRBV19 and TRBJ1-1; D uncertain. Germline values: CDR1 LNHDA, CDR2 SQIVND (reference sequence). CDR3 length equals 11 residues. V lost 5 bases to trimming and J lost 5 bases, with 6 bases between them. The CDR3 nucleotides are TGTGCCAGTAGTGCCGGGACTGAAGCTTTCTTT. Translation gives CASSAGTEAFF.

The chain is built from TRBV6-1 and TRBJ2-2, with TRBD2 matching 11 bases. Germline loops: CDR1 MNHNS, CDR2 SASEGT. Trimming cost V 2 bases and J 4 bases; bases outside gene matches: 0. There are 15 residues in the CDR3. CDR3 coding DNA: TGTGCCAGCAGTGAACTAGCGGGAGGCACCGGGGAGCTGTTTTTT. It translates to CASSELAGGTGELFF.

This clone was seen only once. This chain links TRBV5-1 with TRBJ1-1, with no clear D. CDR3 length: 12 amino acids. V lost 3 bases to trimming and J lost 6 bases, with 9 bases between them. Germline lookup yields CDR1 SGHRS and CDR2 YFSETQ. CDR3 region: CASSSPGPEAFF. The CDR3 DNA is TGCGCCAGCAGCTCTCCCGGTCCTGAAGCTTTCTTT.

This clone was seen more than once but under ten times. The chain couples TRBV4-1 to TRBJ2-7, with TRBD2 matching over 12 bases. CDR1 and CDR2 (germline): MGHRA, YSYEKL. With 5 bases clipped from V and 2 bases from J, the junction kept 7 bases outside the gene matches. CDR3 size: 16 residues. The CDR3 coding sequence is TGCGCCAGCAGCGTCTACCGACTAGCGGGAGCCTACGAGCAGTACTTC. Its protein is CASSVYRLAGAYEQYF.

This clone occurred once. The V and J genes are TRBV2 and TRBJ1-4, with TRBD1 identical over 8 bases. Unmatched junction bases numbered 7, after V lost 6 bases and J lost 7 bases. The CDR3 totals 14 residues. Germline CDR1 is SNHLY and CDR2 is FYNNEI. The CDR3 bases are TGTGCCAGCAGGCGACAGGGGATCACTGAAAAACTGTTTTTT. Its translation: CASRRQGITEKLFF. The full variable domain, rest sourced from reference TRBV2 and TRBJ1-4, is EPEVTQTPSHQVTQMGQEVILRCVPISNHLYFYWYRQILGQKVEFLVSFYNNEISEKSEIFDDQFSVERPDGSNFTLKIRSTKLEDSAMYFCASRRQGITEKLFFGSGTQLSVL.

The chain links TRBV10-2 to TRBJ1-6; 8 nucleotides match TRBD1. V was pared by 7 bases and J by 6 bases, with 11 bases of the junction left unmatched. The length of the CDR3 is 16 residues. Germline CDR1 and CDR2: WSHSY and SAAADI. The CDR3 sequence: CASIGTGGRTNSPLHF. CDR3 DNA sequence: TGCGCCAGCATCGGAACAGGGGGTAGAACTAATTCACCCCTCCACTTT.

This chain connects TRBV7-9 to TRBJ2-3; unclear D gene. Germline values: CDR1 SEHNR, CDR2 FQNEAQ (reference sequence). With 0 bases removed from V and 1 base from J, the gap between germline ends came to 8 bases. The CDR3 contains 15 residues. This CDR3 is CASSLAHSGTDTQYF. CDR3 sequence (DNA): TGTGCCAGCAGCTTAGCCCATTCAGGCACAGATACGCAGTATTTT.

In this sample, this clone turned up once. J is TRBJ2-3 and V is TRBV6-1, with TRBD1 identical over 10 bases. V dropped 0 bases and J dropped 7; count of bases not matched to a gene: 7. The CDR3 contains 16 residues. Germline CDR1 is MNHNS and CDR2 is SASEGT. Written as DNA, the CDR3 is TGTGCCAGCAGTGAAGCAGGGACAGGGGCTCGTTATACGCAGTATTTT. Residues: CASSEAGTGARYTQYF.

This clone was counted only a few times. J is TRBJ1-4 and V is TRBV5-4; TRBD1 matches at 9 bases. The CDR3 is 15 amino acids. Germline lookup yields CDR1 SGHNT and CDR2 YYREEE (reference sequence). Unmatched junction bases numbered 6, after V lost 4 bases and J lost 5 bases. Written as DNA, the CDR3 is TGTGCCAGCAGCGACAACAGGGGGCTGAATGAAAAACTGTTTTTT. Protein sequence: CASSDNRGLNEKLFF.

V usage is TRBV27 and J usage is TRBJ2-3; tentative D call: TRBD1 (5 bases). The germline CDR1 and CDR2 sequences are MNHEY and SMNVEV (reference sequence). The length of the CDR3 is 15 residues. V lost 6 bases and J 0 bases, leaving 13 bases between the germline ends. Here the CDR3 reads CASRPRVLSTDTQYF. CDR3 coding DNA: TGTGCCAGCAGACCCAGGGTTTTGAGCACAGATACGCAGTATTTT.

DNA for the CDR3: TGTGCCAGCAGCCCAAACGCCGGGACAGGGGACACTGAAGCTTTCTTT. It specifies CASSPNAGTGDTEAFF. The chain employs TRBV5-4 and TRBJ1-1; TRBD1 matches at 10 bases. Germline assignment: CDR1 SGHNT and CDR2 YYREEE (reference sequence). This CDR3 spans 16 amino acids. The J segment lost 3 bases and the V segment lost 4 bases, leaving 9 bases of the junction unmatched.